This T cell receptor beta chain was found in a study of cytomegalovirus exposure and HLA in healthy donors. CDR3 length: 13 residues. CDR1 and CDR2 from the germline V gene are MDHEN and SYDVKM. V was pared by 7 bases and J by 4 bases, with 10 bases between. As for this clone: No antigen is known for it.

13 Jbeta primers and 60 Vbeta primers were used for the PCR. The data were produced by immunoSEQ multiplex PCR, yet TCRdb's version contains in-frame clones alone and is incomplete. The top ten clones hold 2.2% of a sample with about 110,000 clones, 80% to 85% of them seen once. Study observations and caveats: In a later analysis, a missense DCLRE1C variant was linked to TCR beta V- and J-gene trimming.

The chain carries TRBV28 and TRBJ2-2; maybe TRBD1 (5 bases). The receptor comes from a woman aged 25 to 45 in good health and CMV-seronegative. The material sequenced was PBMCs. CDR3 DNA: TGTGCCAGCATCAGGGCAAGCACCGGGGAGCTGTTTTTT. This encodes CASIRASTGELFF.